These 8 T cell receptor beta chains were all obtained from the same sample, sequenced in a study of T cells in Graves' hyperthyroidism and ophthalmopathy (dated by TCRdb to the late 2010s). The method was multiplex PCR. These reads were obtained on an Illumina HiSeq 2000. The TCR beta CDR3 regions were amplified from RNA transcripts. For the first round of RT-PCR on the TCR CDR3, the HTBI primer set was used together with the Qiagen OneStep RT-PCR kit. TCRdb ran its own pipeline on the public reads, namely fastp trimming at Q25 and MiXCR clone calling, and kept in-frame beta chains. Every CDR3 protein is listed once, alongside the most common genes and DNA of its rows. This sample comprises roughly 550,000 distinct CDR3 sequences, roughly a sixth of them detected only once. Around 28% of the sample comes from the top ten. What was sequenced was blood. All receptors come from a woman in her twenties or thirties with Graves' ophthalmopathy.

This clonotype has ten or more counts. The chain recombines TRBV6-8 with TRBJ1-2; D remains ambiguous. Trimming removed 2 bases at V and 1 base at J, with 29 bases between. Germline V gives CDR1 MNHGY, CDR2 SAAAGT. The CDR3 has 21 residues. The CDR3 DNA sequence: TGTGCCAGCAGTTACCCCTGGGGAGAACCAACCCAGGAGTCGTTTAACTATGGCTACACCTTC. Its translation: CASSYPWGEPTQESFNYGYTF.

This clonotype was picked up a small number of times. This chain connects TRBV18 to TRBJ2-1; 7 bases are shared with TRBD2. The germline V gene has CDR1 KGHSH and CDR2 LQKENI. The ends lost 4 bases at V and 10 bases at J; junction bases unmatched: 16. The CDR3 has 16 residues. The CDR3 nucleotides read TGTGCCAGCTCACATAGAAGTCCCAGGAGGGGAGGGGAGCAGTTCTTC. It encodes CASSHRSPRRGGEQFF.

This clonotype was observed a handful of times. The chain employs TRBV20-1 and TRBJ2-7, with 13 bases aligning to TRBD2. The junction had 5 bases not matched to a gene; V was cut back by 4 bases and J by 2 bases. The CDR3 has 15 residues. The germline V gene has CDR1 DFQATT and CDR2 SNEGSKA (reference sequence). The CDR3 is CSANPTSGRAYEQYF. CDR3 DNA: TGCAGTGCTAACCCTACTAGCGGGAGGGCCTACGAGCAGTACTTC.

The chain combines TRBV20-1 with TRBJ2-7, with a tentative D call TRBD2 (5 bases). The CDR3 is 12 residues long. CDR1 is DFQATT, CDR2 SNEGSKA, per germline (reference sequence). Trimming took off 3 bases at V and 1 base at J, with 7 bases between the two ends. The CDR3 sequence is CSAREESYEQYF. The DNA for the CDR3 is TGCAGTGCTAGGGAGGAGTCCTACGAGCAGTACTTC.

At least ten counts were recorded for this clonotype. V usage is TRBV12-3 or TRBV12-4 and J usage is TRBJ2-3; maybe TRBD2 (5 bases). The CDR3 totals 16 residues. Trimming removed 6 bases from V and 1 base from J, with 17 bases in between. The CDR3 coding sequence is TGTGCCAGCAGACCGGTTTGGGGAGACCGCACAGATACGCAGTATTTT. Protein: CASRPVWGDRTDTQYF.

The genes are TRBV5-1 and TRBJ1-6; 7 bases align to TRBD1. V shed 4 bases, J shed 9 bases, and the junction held 4 bases outside the gene matches. Germline lookup yields CDR1 SGHRS and CDR2 YFSETQ. The CDR3 has 13 amino acids. The CDR3: CASSMQGGSPLHF. CDR3 nucleotide sequence: TGCGCCAGCAGCATGCAGGGGGGTTCACCCCTCCACTTT.

The rearrangement links TRBV6-5 to TRBJ2-3; D call uncertain. The CDR3 extends over 11 amino acids. The V end lost 4 bases, the J end lost 5 bases, and 4 bases lay between the germline ends. In germline, CDR1 is MNHEY, CDR2 SVGAGI. The CDR3 loop is CASSSKDTQYF. In DNA, the CDR3 is TGTGCCAGCAGTTCTAAAGATACGCAGTATTTT.

This clonotype was recorded many times. This chain uses TRBV3-1 with TRBJ1-1; 7 nucleotides line up with TRBD1. Germline V gene data show CDR1 as LGHDT and CDR2 as YNNKEL (reference sequence). The CDR3 length is 15 residues. Trimming took 4 bases from V and 0 from J; bases not matched to a gene: 5. This chain's CDR3 is CASSPPRGMNTEAFF. DNA for the CDR3: TGTGCCAGCAGCCCCCCCAGGGGGATGAACACTGAAGCTTTCTTT.